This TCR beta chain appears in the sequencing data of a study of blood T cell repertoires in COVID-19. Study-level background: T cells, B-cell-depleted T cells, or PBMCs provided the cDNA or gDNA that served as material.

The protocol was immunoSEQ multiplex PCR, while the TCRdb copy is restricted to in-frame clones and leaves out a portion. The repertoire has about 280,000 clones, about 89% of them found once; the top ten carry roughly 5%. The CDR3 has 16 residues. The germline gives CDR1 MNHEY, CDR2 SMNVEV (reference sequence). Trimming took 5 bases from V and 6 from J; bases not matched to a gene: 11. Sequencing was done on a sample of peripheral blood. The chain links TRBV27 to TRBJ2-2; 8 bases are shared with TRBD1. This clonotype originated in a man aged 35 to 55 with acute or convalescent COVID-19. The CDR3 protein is CASSIPDRGSAGELFF. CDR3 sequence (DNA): TGTGCCAGCAGTATACCCGACAGGGGCTCAGCCGGGGAGCTGTTTTTT.